The 20 T cell receptor beta chains below come from one sample, sequenced in a study of cytomegalovirus exposure and HLA in healthy donors. Amplification used 60 Vbeta primers and 13 Jbeta primers. The method was immunoSEQ multiplex PCR; TCRdb's version includes in-frame clones alone and lacks a portion of them. Of approximately 170,000 clones listed, roughly 85% are singletons. Input material: PBMCs. These receptors came from a boy aged 2-9 years in good health and CMV-seronegative.

CDR3 sequence reads: CASSQELAVPTGELFF. DNA for the CDR3: TGCGCCAGCAGCCAAGAATTAGCAGTCCCCACCGGGGAGCTGTTTTTT. The chain has TRBV4-1 and TRBJ2-2, with D hard to call. Trimming shortened V by 0 bases and J by 4 bases, and 12 bases separated the two germline ends. Germline V gene lookup returns CDR1 MGHRA and CDR2 YSYEKL. This CDR3 comprises 16 residues.

The rearrangement links TRBV2 to TRBJ1-2; the D is unclear. The CDR3 runs 8 residues. Germline assignment: CDR1 SNHLY and CDR2 FYNNEI. V gave up 9 bases and J gave up 8 bases, with 4 bases separating them. The CDR3 coding sequence is TGTGCCAGTGCGGGCTACACCTTC. Its translation: CASAGYTF.

This clone was seen just once. This CDR3 is CASSWPGTGANTGELFF. The CDR3 nucleotides read TGCGCCAGCAGCTGGCCCGGGACAGGGGCCAACACCGGGGAGCTGTTTTTT. V gene TRBV5-1 combines with J gene TRBJ2-2; 10 bases are a match to TRBD1. Trimming at V came to 3 bases and at J to 2 bases, leaving 7 bases not matched to a gene. This CDR3 region has 17 residues. Germline V gives CDR1 SGHRS, CDR2 YFSETQ.

This chain uses TRBV19 with TRBJ2-3; 12 bases fit TRBD2. Germline lookup yields CDR1 LNHDA and CDR2 SQIVND (reference sequence). J was trimmed by 4 bases and V by 5 bases; bases with no gene match: 4. The CDR3 is made up of 15 amino acids. CDR3 amino acids: CASSDLAGGSDTQYF. The CDR3 nucleotides are TGTGCCAGTAGTGACCTAGCGGGAGGGTCAGATACGCAGTATTTT.

This clone was seen only once. The rearrangement links TRBV4-1 to TRBJ1-1; perhaps TRBD1 as D (5 bases). V was cut by 0 bases and J by 0 bases, with 11 bases left in between. This CDR3 comprises 16 residues. Per the germline V gene, CDR1 is MGHRA and CDR2 is YSYEKL. DNA of the CDR3: TGCGCCAGCAGCCAAGAAGGTTCGGGGGTGAACACTGAAGCTTTCTTT. This codes for CASSQEGSGVNTEAFF.

This sequence joins TRBV28 and TRBJ1-5; D uncertain. This CDR3 spans 14 amino acids. The V gene's germline CDR1 is MDHEN and CDR2 SYDVKM. The ends were cut back, 4 bases at V and 6 bases at J, with 13 bases in the middle. CDR3 loop: CASSYGSTRQPQHF. The CDR3 DNA follows: TGTGCCAGCAGTTACGGGTCGACTCGTCAGCCCCAGCATTTT.

This chain links TRBV5-1 with TRBJ2-1, with D perhaps matching TRBD1 (5 bases). CDR3 length: 12 residues. Trimming pared 1 base from V and 8 bases from J, leaving 7 bases between. In germline, CDR1 is SGHRS, CDR2 YFSETQ. In DNA, the CDR3 is TGCGCCAGCAGCTTGTTAGGGGATGAGCAGTTCTTC. Residues: CASSLLGDEQFF.

This clone was counted a few times. The rearrangement uses TRBV6-6 and TRBJ1-1; 8 bases agree with TRBD1. CDR1 is MNHNY, CDR2 SVGAGI, per germline (reference sequence). The CDR3 runs 14 residues. With 0 bases clipped from V and 8 bases from J, the junction kept 5 bases outside the gene matches. This CDR3 reads CASSYSRDRTEAFF. The CDR3 DNA reads as TGTGCCAGCAGTTACTCAAGGGACAGGACAGAAGCTTTCTTT.

The gene calls are TRBV30 and TRBJ2-4; D is unresolved. Germline V gene lookup returns CDR1 GTSNPN and CDR2 SVGIG (reference sequence). The length of the CDR3 is 16 residues. V was cut by 0 bases and J by 0 bases, with 12 bases left in between. This chain's CDR3 is CAWSVRGSEAKNIQYF. CDR3 DNA sequence: TGTGCCTGGAGTGTACGCGGCAGCGAAGCCAAAAACATTCAGTACTTC.

CDR3 region: CATSRVSSGGDTDTQYF. The DNA of the CDR3 is TGTGCCACCAGCAGAGTCTCTAGCGGGGGAGACACAGATACGCAGTATTTT. This chain joins TRBV15 and TRBJ2-3, with 10 bases lining up with TRBD2. J gave up 2 bases and V 1 base, and 6 bases lay outside the gene matches. This CDR3 is 17 amino acids long. CDR1 and CDR2 (germline): LNHNV, YYDKDF (reference sequence).

This chain connects TRBV5-1 to TRBJ1-1; 7 nucleotides match TRBD1. CDR1 SGHRS and CDR2 YFSETQ come from the germline V gene. Losses at the gene ends were 4 bases for V and 4 bases for J; bases not matched to a gene: 10. The CDR3 runs to 15 residues. Here the CDR3 reads CASSPRGELRTEAFF. CDR3 nucleotide sequence: TGCGCCAGCAGCCCCAGGGGGGAGTTACGCACTGAAGCTTTCTTT.

V gene TRBV7-2 combines with J gene TRBJ2-3; 11 bases map to TRBD2. CDR3 length: 17 amino acids. V was pared by 1 base and J by 2 bases, with 5 bases of the junction left unmatched. Germline CDR1 is SGHTA and CDR2 is FQGNSA. CDR3 loop: CASSLELAGGPTDTQYF. In nucleotides, the CDR3 is TGTGCCAGCAGCTTAGAGCTAGCGGGAGGCCCCACAGATACGCAGTATTTT.

The CDR3 loop reads CAWSDGLGGIKYF. For the CDR3, the DNA is TGTGCCTGGAGTGACGGCCTGGGAGGGATCAAGTACTTC. The chain links TRBV30 to TRBJ2-7; TRBD2 aligns across 7 bases. The CDR3 extends over 13 amino acids. Germline-derived CDR1 and CDR2 are GTSNPN and SVGIG (reference sequence). J was trimmed by 11 bases and V by 1 base; bases with no gene match: 11.

This rearrangement joins TRBV13 to TRBJ2-1; 12 bases line up with TRBD1. V lost 5 bases and J lost 6; bases outside the gene matches: 5. CDR1 is PRHDT and CDR2 is FYEKMQ in the germline V gene (reference sequence). The CDR3 totals 15 residues. Written as DNA, the CDR3 is TGTGCCAGCAGCGTCCGGGACAGGGGGCCCAATGAGCAGTTCTTC. The encoded protein is CASSVRDRGPNEQFF.

This chain joins TRBV6-1 and TRBJ2-7; TRBD2 aligns across 12 bases. Germline assignment: CDR1 MNHNS and CDR2 SASEGT. Trimming took 3 bases from V and 0 from J; bases not matched to a gene: 0. The length of the CDR3 is 15 residues. The CDR3 spells CASSETSGSSYEQYV. The CDR3 bases are TGTGCCAGCAGTGAGACTAGCGGGAGCTCCTACGAGCAGTACGTC.

This clone occurred once. The rearrangement links TRBV4-1 to TRBJ1-4; D gene uncertain. Trimming took 0 bases from V and 7 from J, leaving 15 bases between them. This CDR3 spans 16 amino acids. CDR1 MGHRA and CDR2 YSYEKL come from the germline V gene. The CDR3 spells CASSQDGLISREKLFF. The CDR3 region has the DNA TGCGCCAGCAGCCAAGATGGGCTTATCAGTCGTGAAAAACTGTTTTTT.

The rearrangement joins TRBV28 to TRBJ1-3; D remains ambiguous. CDR1 is MDHEN and CDR2 is SYDVKM in the germline V gene. The ends were cut back, 5 bases at V and 4 bases at J, with 6 bases in the middle. This CDR3 spans 12 amino acids. CDR3 sequence reads: CASSLLGNTIYF. CDR3 coding DNA: TGTGCCAGCAGTCTGTTAGGAAACACCATATATTTT.

This clone was counted only a few times. The V and J genes are TRBV5-4 and TRBJ1-2; 7 nucleotides match TRBD1. V shed 0 bases and J 1 base; nucleotides not matched to a gene: 3. The CDR3 is 15 residues long. CDR1 and CDR2 (germline): SGHNT, YYREEE (reference sequence). CDR3 nucleotides: TGTGCCAGCAGCTTGGGGGGACAGAGTAACTATGGCTACACCTTC. It encodes CASSLGGQSNYGYTF.

J is TRBJ2-7 and V is TRBV6-5; tentatively, D is TRBD2 (5 bases). This CDR3 has 14 residues. Germline-derived CDR1 and CDR2 are MNHEY and SVGAGI. The germline V and J ends were trimmed by 8 bases and 2 bases, with 16 bases remaining between them. In DNA, the CDR3 is TGTGCCAGCTCGCCAATCAGCGGTCCCTACGAGCAGTACTTC. Translation gives CASSPISGPYEQYF.

This rearrangement joins TRBV5-1 to TRBJ1-2; TRBD1 matches 9 bases. Germline lookup yields CDR1 SGHRS and CDR2 YFSETQ. V was clipped by 4 bases and J by 7 bases; unmatched bases: 14. The CDR3 has 16 residues. This CDR3 is CASSKTPGQGRSGYTF. In DNA, the CDR3 is TGCGCCAGCAGCAAGACCCCGGGACAGGGAAGGAGTGGCTACACCTTC.